Following are 12 T cell receptor beta chains from one sample sequenced in a study of spatial heterogeneity in lung cancer. Using its own MiXCR run on the 5' RACE reads, TCRdb lists one record per CDR3 protein. Of thousands of distinct CDR3 sequences listed, about an eighth are singletons. The time point denotes: sample taken at primary tumor resection. This specimen consisted of normal lung tissue next to the tumor, obtained at surgery. The origin of the receptors is a female donor with early-stage non-small cell lung cancer.

This clonotype was found many times. This chain connects TRBV7-2 to TRBJ1-5; the D gene is possibly TRBD1 (6 bases). CDR1 SGHTA and CDR2 FQGNSA come from the germline V gene. Trimming stripped 0 bases from V and 7 bases from J, with 10 bases between. CDR3 length: 14 amino acids. CDR3: CASSLADSRQPQHF. CDR3 DNA sequence: TGTGCCAGCAGCTTAGCGGACAGTCGACAGCCCCAGCATTTT. The entire variable domain, with the rest obtained from reference TRBV7-2 and TRBJ1-5, is as follows: GAGVSQSPSNKVTEKGKDVELRCDPISGHTALYWYRQSLGQGLEFLIYFQGNSAPDKSGLPSDRFSAERTGGSVSTLTIQRTQQEDSAVYLCASSLADSRQPQHFGDGTRLSIL.

The table lists this clonotype with many counts. This rearrangement joins TRBV5-1 to TRBJ2-1; TRBD1 aligns across 7 bases. Trimming cost V 0 bases and J 2 bases; bases outside gene matches: 8. The CDR3 contains 17 residues. Looked up from germline, CDR1 is SGHRS and CDR2 is YFSETQ. CDR3 sequence: CASSLEGTVKAYNEQFF. The CDR3, as DNA: TGCGCCAGCAGCTTGGAGGGGACAGTGAAAGCCTACAATGAGCAGTTCTTC.

The gene calls are TRBV30 and TRBJ1-3, with D maybe TRBD1 (6 bases). In germline, CDR1 is GTSNPN, CDR2 SVGIG (reference sequence). The CDR3 spans 14 residues. V gave up 3 bases and J gave up 4 bases, with 13 bases separating them. The CDR3 DNA follows: TGTGCCTGGAGCGCCAGGGGAGCGGGAAACACCATATATTTT. This gives the protein CAWSARGAGNTIYF.

The gene calls are TRBV18 and TRBJ2-4; TRBD1 is a possible D gene (9 bases). CDR1 KGHSH and CDR2 LQKENI come from the germline V gene. The CDR3 extends over 16 amino acids. V dropped 5 bases and J dropped 3 bases, with 17 bases sitting between them. The CDR3 sequence is CASSLGQGLVKNIQYF. The CDR3 bases are TGTGCCAGCTCATTGGGACAGGGACTAGTCAAAAACATTCAGTACTTC.

This clonotype has a handful of counts. DNA for the CDR3: TGCAGCCTTCGGGGGGCAGACGAGACCCAGTACTTC. Translation gives CSLRGADETQYF. The chain employs TRBV29-1 and TRBJ2-5; maybe TRBD2 (7 bases). V was pared by 8 bases and J by 5 bases, with 15 bases between. The CDR3 has 12 residues. The V gene's germline CDR1 is SQVTM and CDR2 ANQGSEA. Drawing the rest from reference TRBV29-1 and TRBJ2-5, the complete variable domain is SAVISQKPSRDICQRGTSLTIQCQVDSQVTMMFWYRQQPGQSLTLIATANQGSEATYESGFVIDKFPISRPNLTFSTLTVSNMSPEDSSIYLCSLRGADETQYFGPGTRLLVL.

The rearrangement joins TRBV5-5 to TRBJ1-6; no reliable D call. V was shortened by 2 bases and J by 7 bases, with 13 bases between the two germline ends. The germline V gene encodes CDR1 SGHKS and CDR2 YYEKEE (reference sequence). The CDR3 runs to 15 residues. The CDR3: CASSFSDPRNSPLHF. The CDR3, as DNA: TGTGCCAGCAGCTTCTCGGATCCGCGGAATTCACCCCTCCACTTT. The full variable domain, in which reference TRBV5-5 and TRBJ1-6 provide the parts outside the CDR3, is DAGVTQSPTHLIKTRGQQVTLRCSPISGHKSVSWYQQVLGQGPQFIFQYYEKEERGRGNFPDRFSARQFPNYSSELNVNALLLGDSALYLCASSFSDPRNSPLHFGNGTRLTVT.

By its share, this clonotype is medium-sized. The chain couples TRBV2 to TRBJ2-3; D is perhaps TRBD1 (5 bases). The V gene's germline CDR1 is SNHLY and CDR2 FYNNEI. Trimming left V 0 bases short and J 6 bases short, with 13 bases between. This CDR3 has 15 amino acids. CDR3: CASSEALGVTDTQYF. The CDR3 DNA is TGTGCCAGCAGTGAAGCGCTAGGGGTTACGGATACGCAGTATTTT.

This clonotype was observed a handful of times. This rearrangement joins TRBV27 to TRBJ2-7, with 11 bases identical to TRBD2. Per the germline V gene, CDR1 is MNHEY and CDR2 is SMNVEV (reference sequence). J lost 5 bases, V lost 3 bases, and 3 bases had no gene match. The CDR3 is 14 amino acids. The CDR3 coding sequence is TGTGCCAGCAGTTTGGGGACTAGCGGAGACGAGCAGTACTTC. Its translation is CASSLGTSGDEQYF.

By sample share, this clonotype is large. The gene calls are TRBV4-3 and TRBJ2-5; 9 bases are shared with TRBD2. Unmatched junction bases numbered 7, after V lost 8 bases and J lost 3 bases. The CDR3 extends over 14 amino acids. CDR1 is LGHNA and CDR2 is YSLEER in the germline V gene. CDR3 protein: CASAGVAGEETQYF. The CDR3 bases are TGCGCCAGCGCAGGGGTAGCGGGAGAAGAGACCCAGTACTTC.

This clonotype showed up many times. V usage is TRBV2 and J usage is TRBJ2-2, with 10 bases matching TRBD2. Germline V gives CDR1 SNHLY, CDR2 FYNNEI. CDR3 length: 16 amino acids. Trimming cost V 6 bases and J 7 bases; bases outside gene matches: 11. CDR3 amino acids: CASRALAGVSYGELFF. DNA of the CDR3: TGTGCCAGCAGGGCCCTAGCGGGAGTTTCTTACGGGGAGCTGTTTTTT.

This clonotype was seen many times. This chain connects TRBV30 to TRBJ2-7; 9 bases map to TRBD1. Germline-derived CDR1 and CDR2 are GTSNPN and SVGIG (reference sequence). V shed 4 bases, J shed 5 bases, and the junction held 6 bases outside the gene matches. CDR3 length: 13 amino acids. CDR3 protein: CAWTGTGIHEQYF. The CDR3, as DNA: TGTGCCTGGACCGGGACAGGGATTCACGAGCAGTACTTC.

This clonotype is medium-sized. The chain recombines TRBV20-1 with TRBJ2-4; a possible D gene is TRBD1 (5 bases). In germline, CDR1 is DFQATT, CDR2 SNEGSKA (reference sequence). V was trimmed by 1 base and J by 2 bases, leaving 9 bases between them. The CDR3 has 14 residues. Here the CDR3 reads CSARVTVPKNIQYF. CDR3 sequence (DNA): TGCAGTGCTAGAGTGACAGTACCCAAAAACATTCAGTACTTC.